The 26 T cell receptor beta chains in this list originate from one sample, sequenced in a study of human T cells and chemical hapten exposure. Indicated time point: patch test 2, 6 weeks after DPC sensitization. The treatment here: therapeutic diphenylcyclopropenone sensitization with weekly scalp DPC. From the RACE reads, TCRdb called clonotypes with MiXCR, one entry per CDR3 protein. The sample records 95,000 or so distinct CDR3 sequences, about 10% being singletons. Sequencing was performed on whole blood, taken in connection with sensitization to the hapten diphenylcyclopropenone (DPC). Receptors originate from a woman aged 40 to 50 with alopecia areata. Some clones in this sample may be carry-over from other donors' samples.

V usage is TRBV18 and J usage is TRBJ1-3; 10 positions match TRBD1. V lost 3 bases to trimming and J lost 2 bases; unmatched junction nucleotides: 1. Germline values: CDR1 KGHSH, CDR2 LQKENI. The CDR3 length is 15 residues. The CDR3 is CASSPGQGPGNTIYF. The CDR3 DNA follows: TGTGCCAGCTCACCGGGACAGGGGCCTGGAAACACCATATATTTT.

This clonotype was seen a few times. The chain employs TRBV3-1 and TRBJ2-3, with a tentative D call TRBD2 (5 bases). Germline V CDR1 and CDR2: LGHDT, YNNKEL (reference sequence). The CDR3 totals 13 residues. The germline V and J ends were trimmed by 4 bases and 7 bases, with 12 bases remaining between them. The CDR3 loop reads CASSRRSENTQYF. CDR3 nucleotides: TGTGCCAGCAGCCGACGTAGCGAAAATACGCAGTATTTT.

The rearrangement links TRBV2 to TRBJ2-7; 8 bases line up with TRBD1. The V segment lost 8 bases and the J segment 7 bases; nucleotides outside the gene matches: 7. Germline V gene data show CDR1 as SNHLY and CDR2 as FYNNEI. This CDR3 has 12 amino acids. The CDR3 coding sequence is TGTGCCAGCGGGCAGGGGGCCTTAGAGCAGTACTTC. Residues: CASGQGALEQYF.

The rearrangement uses TRBV28 and TRBJ2-1, with TRBD2 identical over 9 bases. Germline values: CDR1 MDHEN, CDR2 SYDVKM. This CDR3 has 17 amino acids. V trimming: 3 bases; J trimming: 4 bases; junction bases outside the gene matches: 10. CDR3 nucleotides: TGTGCCAGCAGTTTTCTCCTGACTAGCGGTAAATACAATGAGCAGTTCTTC. It specifies CASSFLLTSGKYNEQFF.

This clonotype showed up just a few times. V is TRBV6-2 or TRBV6-3 and J is TRBJ1-5; D not certain. This CDR3 region has 12 residues. The V end was cut by 6 bases, the J end by 5 bases, with 8 bases between. Germline-derived CDR1 and CDR2 are MNHEY and SVGEGT. CDR3 sequence: CASSSRYQPQHF. DNA for the CDR3: TGTGCCAGCAGCAGCCGTTATCAGCCCCAGCATTTT.

The V call is TRBV18, the J call TRBJ2-2, with 8 bases identical to TRBD1. The CDR3 covers 17 residues. Germline V gives CDR1 KGHSH, CDR2 LQKENI. J was trimmed by 3 bases and V by 5 bases; bases with no gene match: 11. CDR3 in DNA: TGTGCCAGCTCAGCAATCGCAGGGGGCTCGGACACCGGGGAGCTGTTTTTT. Translating it yields CASSAIAGGSDTGELFF.

V is TRBV20-1 and J is TRBJ2-7; TRBD2 agrees at 14 bases. CDR1 and CDR2 (germline): DFQATT, SNEGSKA (reference sequence). J lost 6 bases, V lost 3 bases, and 7 bases had no gene match. This CDR3 contains 15 residues. The CDR3 bases are TGCAGTGCTAGCGGACTAGCGGGAGGTTTCGGCGAGCAGTACTTC. This codes for CSASGLAGGFGEQYF.

The CDR3 DNA is TGTGCCAGCAGCAATAGCGGGGGGGCGGAGACCCAGTACTTC. It is translated as CASSNSGGAETQYF. The rearrangement uses TRBV3-1 and TRBJ2-5, with 11 bases aligning to TRBD2. Germline V lookup: CDR1 LGHDT, CDR2 YNNKEL (reference sequence). V trimming: 5 bases; J trimming: 5 bases; junction bases outside the gene matches: 4. The CDR3 covers 14 residues.

Comments on this clonotype: A much larger clonotype is one base distant, so this may be a read error. This chain uses TRBV28 with TRBJ2-7; the match to TRBD1 covers 9 bases. The CDR3 sequence is 12 residues long. CDR1 is MDHEN and CDR2 is SYDVKM in the germline V gene. Trimming at V came to 10 bases and at J to 6 bases, leaving 7 bases not matched to a gene. DNA of the CDR3: TGTGCCACTAGGGACAGGGCCTTCGAGCAGTACTTC. Translating it yields CATRDRAFEQYF.

This clonotype showed up many times. This chain joins TRBV7-7 and TRBJ2-2; 11 nucleotides align to TRBD2. The CDR3 runs 16 residues. CDR1 SSHAT and CDR2 FNYEAQ come from the germline V gene (reference sequence). After removal of 5 bases from V and 2 bases from J, the junction contained 4 bases not matched to a gene. CDR3 amino acids: CASSLGLAGNTGELFF. The CDR3 DNA follows: TGTGCCAGCAGCCTAGGACTAGCGGGTAACACCGGGGAGCTGTTTTTT.

This chain links TRBV29-1 with TRBJ1-2, with D hard to call. Trimming removed 3 bases from V and 8 bases from J, with 10 bases in between. The CDR3 loop spans 11 amino acids. Per the germline V gene, CDR1 is SQVTM and CDR2 is ANQGSEA. CDR3 in DNA: TGCAGCGTTGACGGGCAGAGCGGCTACACCTTC. Encoded protein: CSVDGQSGYTF.

This clonotype was seen a handful of times. The chain uses TRBV6-5 and TRBJ2-1; TRBD2 is a possible D gene (6 bases). Trimming took 2 bases from V and 12 from J, leaving 8 bases between them. The germline V gene has CDR1 MNHEY and CDR2 SVGAGI. The CDR3 has 11 residues. In DNA form, the CDR3 reads TGTGCCAGCAGTTACAAGGGACTGCAGTTCTTC. Its protein product is CASSYKGLQFF.

This chain uses TRBV6-5 with TRBJ2-1, with D possibly called TRBD1 or TRBD2 (5 bases each). CDR3 size: 16 residues. V was pared by 6 bases and J by 4 bases, with 19 bases between. The V gene's germline CDR1 is MNHEY and CDR2 SVGAGI. CDR3 protein: CASRGAGGIIYNEQFF. CDR3 coding DNA: TGTGCCAGCAGAGGGGCGGGCGGCATCATTTACAATGAGCAGTTCTTC.

This clonotype has a count of ten or more. The rearrangement links TRBV4-3 to TRBJ2-5, with unresolved D. Between the trimmed V and J ends, which lost 5 bases and 5 bases, there was a span of 15 bases. The CDR3 runs to 14 residues. Germline V lookup: CDR1 LGHNA, CDR2 YSLEER. The CDR3 reads CASSSQHIGETQYF. Here the CDR3 DNA reads TGCGCCAGCAGCTCACAACACATCGGGGAGACCCAGTACTTC.

This clonotype was counted at least ten times. V is TRBV27 and J is TRBJ1-2, with TRBD1 identical over 11 bases. The ends lost 6 bases at V and 9 bases at J; junction bases unmatched: 9. Germline V gene lookup returns CDR1 MNHEY and CDR2 SMNVEV (reference sequence). The CDR3 runs 14 residues. The CDR3 DNA reads as TGTGCCAGCAGGACTGCGGGACAGGGGGACCGCTACACCTTC. Translating it yields CASRTAGQGDRYTF.

This clonotype was observed at least ten times. The rearrangement uses TRBV7-2 and TRBJ1-2, with D possibly being TRBD1 (6 bases). Trimming removed 6 bases from V and 2 bases from J, with 10 bases in between. Germline assignment: CDR1 SGHTA and CDR2 FQGNSA. The CDR3 sequence is 13 residues long. The CDR3 loop is CASRETGNYGYTF. The CDR3 nucleotides read TGTGCCAGCAGGGAGACAGGAAACTATGGCTACACCTTC.

The rearrangement uses TRBV19 and TRBJ2-6; D not resolved. This CDR3 contains 15 residues. Per the germline V gene, CDR1 is LNHDA and CDR2 is SQIVND (reference sequence). V gave up 6 bases and J gave up 2 bases, with 11 bases separating them. CDR3 protein: CASSPSGAGANVLTF. DNA for the CDR3: TGTGCCAGTAGCCCTAGTGGGGCTGGGGCCAACGTCCTGACTTTC.

V gene TRBV5-1 combines with J gene TRBJ2-2; 9 nucleotides align to TRBD1. Germline CDR1 SGHRS, CDR2 YFSETQ. V lost 0 bases to trimming and J lost 5 bases; unmatched junction nucleotides: 5. The CDR3 sequence is 16 residues long. The CDR3 is CASSLEGQGRTGELFF. For the CDR3, the DNA is TGCGCCAGCAGCTTGGAGGGACAGGGACGGACCGGGGAGCTGTTTTTT.

The gene calls are TRBV6-2 or TRBV6-3 and TRBJ2-7; D possibly corresponds to TRBD1 (6 bases). Deletions cut 4 bases from V and 0 bases from J, with 13 bases between. The CDR3 extends over 15 amino acids. Germline V lookup: CDR1 MNHEY, CDR2 SVGEGT. The CDR3 protein is CASSSRTDHSYEQYF. As DNA, the CDR3 is TGTGCCAGCAGTTCTCGGACAGATCACTCCTACGAGCAGTACTTC.

This clonotype was seen repeatedly, ten times or more. This chain links TRBV12-3 or TRBV12-4 with TRBJ2-2, with TRBD2 as a possible D gene (5 bases). The V and J ends lost 6 bases and 2 bases respectively, with 13 bases between them. CDR3 length: 15 amino acids. CDR3 coding DNA: TGTGCCAGCAGCCGCGGACTCCGAAACACCGGGGAGCTGTTTTTT. This translates into CASSRGLRNTGELFF.

This clonotype was observed a few times. This chain connects TRBV5-1 to TRBJ2-2; tentative D call: TRBD2 (5 bases). Trimming removed 3 bases at V and 4 bases at J, with 16 bases between. The germline gives CDR1 SGHRS, CDR2 YFSETQ. This CDR3 is 16 amino acids long. In DNA form, the CDR3 reads TGCGCCAGCAGCTCGGACCCGGGATCCGCCACCGGGGAGCTGTTTTTT. Translating it yields CASSSDPGSATGELFF.

This clonotype was recorded a few times. The V gene is TRBV20-1, the J gene TRBJ2-7; possible D gene TRBD1, 5 bases. The CDR3 extends over 13 amino acids. Germline V gives CDR1 DFQATT, CDR2 SNEGSKA (reference sequence). The V end lost 1 base, the J end lost 2 bases, and 9 bases lay between the germline ends. CDR3 amino acids: CSARAGLAYEQYF. CDR3 nucleotide sequence: TGCAGTGCTAGAGCAGGGTTAGCCTACGAGCAGTACTTC.

V gene TRBV7-6 combines with J gene TRBJ2-2, with D perhaps matching TRBD2 (7 bases). CDR1 and CDR2 (germline): SGHVS, FNYEAQ. V lost 1 base to trimming and J lost 6 bases, with 9 bases between them. There are 14 residues in the CDR3. For the CDR3, the DNA is TGTGCCAGCAGCTTAGGAGGGGGGGCCGGGGAGCTGTTTTTT. It translates to CASSLGGGAGELFF.

The chain links TRBV11-2 to TRBJ2-1; the D gene could be TRBD1 or TRBD2 (5 bases each). Between the trimmed V and J ends, which lost 1 base and 1 base, there was a span of 11 bases. Germline values: CDR1 SGHAT, CDR2 FQNNGV. This CDR3 has 16 amino acids. The CDR3 region is CASSLGGAASYNEQFF. CDR3 nucleotides: TGTGCCAGCAGCTTAGGAGGGGCTGCATCCTACAATGAGCAGTTCTTC.

This clonotype was found many times. This chain uses TRBV19 with TRBJ2-5, with D possibly TRBD1 on 6 matching bases. CDR1 LNHDA and CDR2 SQIVND come from the germline V gene (reference sequence). Deletions cut 5 bases from V and 3 bases from J, with 13 bases between. This CDR3 region has 14 residues. CDR3 nucleotides: TGTGCCAGTAGTCTTCAGGGGTTGGAAGAGACCCAGTACTTC. Translated: CASSLQGLEETQYF.

There are a few counts of this clonotype. The CDR3 is CASSLRTGGPGELFF. CDR3 bases: TGTGCCAGCAGCTTAAGGACAGGTGGCCCCGGGGAGCTGTTTTTT. The rearrangement links TRBV7-6 to TRBJ2-2, with 7 bases identical to TRBD1. The junction had 6 bases not matched to a gene; V was cut back by 2 bases and J by 6 bases. CDR1 SGHVS and CDR2 FNYEAQ come from the germline V gene. This CDR3 has 15 residues.